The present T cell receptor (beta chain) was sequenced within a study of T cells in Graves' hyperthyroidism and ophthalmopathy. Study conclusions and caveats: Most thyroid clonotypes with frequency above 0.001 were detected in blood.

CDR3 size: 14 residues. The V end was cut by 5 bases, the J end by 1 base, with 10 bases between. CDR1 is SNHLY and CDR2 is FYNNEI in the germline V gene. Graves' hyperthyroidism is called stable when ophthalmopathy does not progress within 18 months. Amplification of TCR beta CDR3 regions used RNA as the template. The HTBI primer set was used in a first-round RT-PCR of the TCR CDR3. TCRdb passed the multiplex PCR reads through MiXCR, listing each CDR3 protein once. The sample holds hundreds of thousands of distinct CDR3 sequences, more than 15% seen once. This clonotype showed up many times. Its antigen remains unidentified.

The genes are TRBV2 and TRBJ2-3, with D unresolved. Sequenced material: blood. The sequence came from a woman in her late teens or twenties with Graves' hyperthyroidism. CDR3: CASSSGPGTDTQYF. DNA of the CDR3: TGTGCCAGCAGTTCCGGCCCCGGCACAGATACGCAGTATTTT.